This T cell receptor beta chain was identified in a study of tumour-infiltrating T cells in Burkitt lymphoma. Study background: Repertoire clonality predicted overall and progression-free survival.

The CDR3 has 18 residues. The J segment lost 8 bases and the V segment lost 5 bases, leaving 17 bases of the junction unmatched. The germline CDR1 and CDR2 sequences are MGHRA and YSYEKL. Here immunoSEQ multiplex PCR was the method, and the copy in TCRdb shows in-frame clones only, minus some. The sample shows about 810 clones, roughly 70% of them seen only once. The sequenced material came from tumor tissue. The rearrangement joins TRBV4-1 to TRBJ2-1, with 11 bases matching TRBD2. The origin of this receptor is a human donor with Burkitt lymphoma. The CDR3 DNA follows: TGCGCCAGCAGCGAAAAGGAGGCCGGGACTAGCGGCCGAGATGAGCAGTTCTTC. As protein: CASSEKEAGTSGRDEQFF.